Following are 25 T cell receptor beta chains from one sample sequenced in a study of regulatory T cells in long-lasting Graves disease. Both iRepertoire HTBI primers and Arm-PCR of CDR3 regions were used to build the TCR beta libraries. One entry per CDR3 protein, called by TCRdb with MiXCR from the multiplex PCR reads. This sample has approximately 300,000 distinct CDR3 sequences, with 18% found just once. Time point denoted: newly diagnosed GD, antithyroid drugs for less than 3 months. Isolated PBMC RNA provided the starting material for the TCR library. This sample comprised peripheral blood mononuclear cells (PBMCs), obtained at new diagnosis, from a patient treated with antithyroid drugs. The receptors come from a female donor with Graves disease.

CDR3 DNA sequence: TGTGCCAGCAGGAAGGGACTAGCGTTCAAAGAGACCCAGTACTTC. Encoded protein: CASRKGLAFKETQYF. The chain joins TRBV2 to TRBJ2-5; 10 bases align to TRBD2. The CDR3 totals 15 residues. Trimming removed 6 bases from V and 3 bases from J; junction bases left unmatched: 7. Per the germline V gene, CDR1 is SNHLY and CDR2 is FYNNEI.

This clonotype was counted ten times or more. V gene TRBV15 combines with J gene TRBJ1-1; D may be TRBD1 (5 bases). This CDR3 is built from 17 residues. With 5 bases removed from V and 3 bases from J, the gap between germline ends came to 22 bases. Looked up from germline, CDR1 is LNHNV and CDR2 is YYDKDF (reference sequence). The CDR3 is CATSRVGLGEDDTEAFF. DNA of the CDR3: TGTGCCACCAGCCGAGTTGGGTTGGGGGAAGACGACACTGAAGCTTTCTTT.

This clonotype occurred many times. The chain employs TRBV5-5 and TRBJ1-1; the match to TRBD1 covers 7 bases. The CDR3 runs 11 residues. V was pared by 6 bases and J by 6 bases, with 2 bases of the junction left unmatched. The germline gives CDR1 SGHKS, CDR2 YYEKEE (reference sequence). CDR3 bases: TGTGCCAGCATCCAGGGGGCTGAAGCTTTCTTT. Translation: CASIQGAEAFF.

This clonotype occurred a few times. The J gene is TRBJ2-3, the V gene TRBV20-1; D is perhaps TRBD2 (5 bases). CDR3 length: 13 residues. V dropped 6 bases and J dropped 6 bases, with 16 bases sitting between them. Per the germline V gene, CDR1 is DFQATT and CDR2 is SNEGSKA (reference sequence). The CDR3 DNA is TGCAGTGCAAACCCGGACTCCCCCGATACGCAGTATTTT. Amino acids: CSANPDSPDTQYF.

This clonotype was observed at least ten times. The chain uses TRBV2 and TRBJ2-5; D unclear. The germline V gene has CDR1 SNHLY and CDR2 FYNNEI. This CDR3 is built from 12 residues. Trimming removed 6 bases from V and 5 bases from J, with 10 bases in between. CDR3 DNA sequence: TGTGCCAGCAGCATAAGTTGGGAGACCCAGTACTTC. It translates to CASSISWETQYF.

This clonotype appeared a few times. This chain's CDR3 is CSALSGGTSTEAFF. CDR3 DNA: TGCAGTGCCCTAAGCGGGGGAACCAGCACTGAAGCTTTCTTT. The chain combines TRBV20-1 with TRBJ1-1; D is possibly TRBD1 (5 bases). Germline V gene data show CDR1 as DFQATT and CDR2 as SNEGSKA (reference sequence). The CDR3 consists of 14 residues. V was cut by 6 bases and J by 4 bases, with 18 bases left in between.

The V gene is TRBV3-1, the J gene TRBJ2-7; 9 bases align to TRBD1. Trimming cost V 5 bases and J 2 bases; bases outside gene matches: 1. The CDR3 is made up of 13 amino acids. From germline, CDR1 is LGHDT and CDR2 YNNKEL (reference sequence). CDR3 protein: CASSDRGAYEQYF. CDR3 DNA: TGTGCCAGCAGCGACAGGGGGGCCTACGAGCAGTACTTC.

This clonotype was seen a few times. V and J are TRBV4-2 and TRBJ2-3; D might be TRBD2 (6 bases). This CDR3 contains 17 residues. CDR1 is LGHNA and CDR2 is YNFKEQ in the germline V gene. The ends were cut back, 0 bases at V and 1 base at J, with 14 bases in the middle. For the CDR3, the DNA is TGTGCCAGCAGCCAAGACGACCAGCGGGTCCGCACAGATACGCAGTATTTT. As protein: CASSQDDQRVRTDTQYF.

About this clonotype: A read error may be the cause here, since a much bigger clone is one base away. The rearrangement uses TRBV6-1 and TRBJ2-7; possible D gene TRBD1, 5 bases. Germline CDR1 and CDR2: MNHNS and SASEGT. Trimming removed 7 bases at V and 2 bases at J, with 6 bases between. The CDR3 totals 11 residues. CDR3 amino acids: CASNRTYEQYF. CDR3 DNA: TGTGCCAGCAACAGGACCTACGAGCAGTACTTC.

A remark on this clonotype: This probably arose from a read error, given a far larger clone one base away. The chain links TRBV11-1 to TRBJ2-5; TRBD1 might be the D (5 bases). CDR3 length equals 17 residues. The V gene's germline CDR1 is SGHAT and CDR2 FQDESV (reference sequence). Trimming removed 2 bases at V and 11 bases at J, with 27 bases between. Here the CDR3 reads CASSLLGATAQGNEQYF. The CDR3 region has the DNA TGTGCCAGCAGCTTATTAGGGGCGACAGCCCAGGGCAATGAGCAGTACTTC. Based on the CDR3 plus reference TRBV11-1 and TRBJ2-5, the full variable domain is EAEVAQSPRYKITEKSQAVAFWCDPISGHATLYWYRQILGQGPELLVQFQDESVVDDSQLPKDRFSAERLKGVDSTLKIQPAELGDSAMYLCASSLLGATAQGNEQYFGPGTRLLVL.

The sample holds many counts of this clonotype. This chain links TRBV15 with TRBJ1-4; D gene uncertain. Trimming left V 2 bases short and J 2 bases short, with 3 bases between. The CDR3 contains 13 residues. The germline V gene encodes CDR1 LNHNV and CDR2 YYDKDF (reference sequence). CDR3 in amino acids: CATSRTTNEKLFF. The CDR3, as DNA: TGTGCCACCAGCAGAACTACTAATGAAAAACTGTTTTTT.

This clonotype was detected many times. The J gene is TRBJ1-6, the V gene TRBV18; D is perhaps TRBD1 (5 bases). The CDR3 totals 14 residues. Germline CDR1 KGHSH, CDR2 LQKENI. Trimming shortened V by 3 bases and J by 9 bases, and 12 bases separated the two germline ends. CDR3 bases: TGTGCCAGCTCACCGGGCAGGGCAACTTCACCCCTCCACTTT. Protein: CASSPGRATSPLHF.

This clonotype was counted at least ten times. The V and J genes are TRBV6-1 and TRBJ2-4, with D unresolved. The CDR3 has 13 residues. V was clipped by 0 bases and J by 8 bases, with 8 bases between them. Germline V gene data show CDR1 as MNHNS and CDR2 as SASEGT. This CDR3 reads CASSEADLDIQYF. The DNA of the CDR3 is TGTGCCAGCAGTGAAGCCGATTTGGACATTCAGTACTTC.

This sequence joins TRBV7-2 and TRBJ2-3, with TRBD2 as a possible D gene (6 bases). Germline CDR1 reads SGHTA; CDR2 reads FQGNSA. The CDR3 is made up of 13 amino acids. V lost 8 bases and J lost 6, with 15 bases in between. CDR3 nucleotide sequence: TGTGCCAGCCGCCTTGCGGGATCTGATACGCAGTATTTT. It encodes CASRLAGSDTQYF.

This clonotype has at least ten counts. The J gene is TRBJ1-6, the V gene TRBV2; 8 bases fit TRBD1. Germline V gene lookup returns CDR1 SNHLY and CDR2 FYNNEI. The CDR3 extends over 14 amino acids. The J segment lost 9 bases and the V segment lost 10 bases, leaving 11 bases of the junction unmatched. The DNA of the CDR3 is TGTGCCACCTCGACAGGGGAGAGCCCTTCACCCCTCCACTTT. Translation gives CATSTGESPSPLHF.

This chain links TRBV28 with TRBJ2-7, with a tentative D call TRBD1 (5 bases). Germline lookup yields CDR1 MDHEN and CDR2 SYDVKM. CDR3 length: 12 residues. Between the trimmed V and J ends, which lost 10 bases and 3 bases, there was a span of 13 bases. DNA for the CDR3: TGTGCCATCCTTGGGGCTGGCTACGAGCAGTACTTC. Amino acids: CAILGAGYEQYF.

This clonotype was detected many times. This chain connects TRBV11-2 to TRBJ2-7; a weak D match, TRBD2 (6 bases). From germline, CDR1 is SGHAT and CDR2 FQNNGV. V was cut by 1 base and J by 4 bases, with 14 bases left in between. The CDR3 loop spans 15 amino acids. CDR3 in DNA: TGTGCCAGCAGCTTAGCATCGGGACTGCTATACGAGCAGTACTTC. Its translation is CASSLASGLLYEQYF. Full variable domain (outside the CDR3, taken from reference TRBV11-2 and TRBJ2-7): EAGVAQSPRYKIIEKRQSVAFWCNPISGHATLYWYQQILGQGPKLLIQFQNNGVVDDSQLPKDRFSAERLKGVDSTLKIQPAKLEDSAVYLCASSLASGLLYEQYFGPGTRLTVT.

The table lists this clonotype with many counts. V usage is TRBV7-2 and J usage is TRBJ2-7; the D gene is possibly TRBD2 (6 bases). Trimming left V 5 bases short and J 5 bases short, with 16 bases between. The germline CDR1 and CDR2 sequences are SGHTA and FQGNSA. The CDR3 runs to 14 residues. The DNA for the CDR3 is TGTGCCAGCAGCCCCTTCGCGGGGCACCACGAGCAGTACTTC. Translation: CASSPFAGHHEQYF.

This clonotype was recorded many times. The chain combines TRBV28 with TRBJ1-1; D is ambiguous. Germline values: CDR1 MDHEN, CDR2 SYDVKM. The V end was cut by 6 bases, the J end by 1 base, with 9 bases between. The CDR3 consists of 13 residues. Here the CDR3 DNA reads TGTGCCAGCAGGAGTGAGAGGAACACTGAAGCTTTCTTT. It specifies CASRSERNTEAFF. The whole variable domain, remainder taken from reference TRBV28 and TRBJ1-1, is DVKVTQSSRYLVKRTGEKVFLECVQDMDHENMFWYRQDPGLGLRLIYFSYDVKMKEKGDIPEGYSVSREKKERFSLILESASTNQTSMYLCASRSERNTEAFFGQGTRLTVV.

The V and J genes are TRBV4-1 and TRBJ2-3, with 8 bases lining up with TRBD1. Germline V gene lookup returns CDR1 MGHRA and CDR2 YSYEKL. The CDR3 spans 17 residues. V shed 4 bases, J shed 6 bases, and the junction held 15 bases outside the gene matches. The CDR3 bases are TGCGCCAGCAGCCCCGACGGGACAGGTGCCCTCGGGGATACGCAGTATTTT. Its protein is CASSPDGTGALGDTQYF.

Of note for this clonotype: A far larger clone is one nucleotide away, so this likely arose from a read error. The chain uses TRBV12-3 or TRBV12-4 and TRBJ2-1, with no clear D. CDR3 length: 11 amino acids. Trimming cost V 4 bases and J 13 bases, with 11 bases left between them. DNA for the CDR3: TGTGCCAGCAGTTGGGGTGAGACCCAGTTCTTC. This translates into CASSWGETQFF.

The sample holds many counts of this clonotype. This chain joins TRBV3-1 and TRBJ2-1, with unresolved D. Trimming cost V 4 bases and J 8 bases, with 9 bases left between them. CDR1 and CDR2 (germline): LGHDT, YNNKEL (reference sequence). The CDR3 is 12 amino acids. CDR3 nucleotide sequence: TGTGCCAGCAGCCTAATTAACCATGAGCAGTTCTTC. Protein: CASSLINHEQFF.

Points on this clonotype: Since no conserved phenylalanine or tryptophan closes the CDR3, a read error is the likely cause. No DNA is shown, since the ends of the CDR3 on it are uncertain; the CDR3 is the one TCRdb lists. This chain uses TRBV11-2 with TRBJ2-1; the D segment call TRBD2 is taken from the table without a DNA check. Germline-derived CDR1 and CDR2 are SGHAT and FQNNGV. Including both end residues, the CDR3 is 16 amino acids long. This chain's CDR3 is CASSWSAGNRYNEHFV.

This clonotype has a handful of counts. A much larger clone is a single base away; this may be a read error. The chain combines TRBV2 with TRBJ2-1; D not resolved. Germline CDR1 is SNHLY and CDR2 is FYNNEI. The CDR3 is 15 amino acids. V gave up 0 bases and J gave up 3 bases, with 9 bases separating them. The DNA of the CDR3 is TGTGCCAGCAGTGAAGCGAGAAACCTCTACAATGAGCAGTTCTTC. As protein: CASSEARNLYNEQFF.

Regarding this clonotype: This may be a read error: a much more frequent sequence differs by one nucleotide. The CDR3 spells CGSSGDAEAFF. CDR3 DNA sequence: TGCGGCAGCAGCGGGGACGCTGAAGCTTTCTTT. The chain joins TRBV10-2 to TRBJ1-1; possibly TRBD1 for D (5 bases). CDR3 length equals 11 residues. CDR1 WSHSY and CDR2 SAAADI come from the germline V gene.